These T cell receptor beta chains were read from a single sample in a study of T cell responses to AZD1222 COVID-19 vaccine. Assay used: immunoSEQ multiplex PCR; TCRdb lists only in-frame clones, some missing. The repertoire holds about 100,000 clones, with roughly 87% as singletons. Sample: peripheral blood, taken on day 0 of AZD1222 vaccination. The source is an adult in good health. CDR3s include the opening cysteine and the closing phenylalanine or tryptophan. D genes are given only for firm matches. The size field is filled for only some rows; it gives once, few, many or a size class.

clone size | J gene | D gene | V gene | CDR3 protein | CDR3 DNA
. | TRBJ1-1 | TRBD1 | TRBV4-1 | CASSPDPGQGIFEAFF | TGCGCCAGCAGTCCCGACCCGGGACAGGGTATCTTTGAAGCTTTCTTT
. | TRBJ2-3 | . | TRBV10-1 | CASSGTVVSDTQYF | TGCGCCAGCAGTGGGACAGTTGTTTCAGATACGCAGTATTTT
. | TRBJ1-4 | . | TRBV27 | CASSLSSPGEFNEKLFF | TGTGCCAGCAGTTTATCTTCGCCCGGGGAGTTTAATGAAAAACTGTTTTTT
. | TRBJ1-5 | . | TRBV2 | CASSEMGGSSNQPQHF | TGTGCCAGCAGTGAAATGGGGGGCTCAAGCAATCAGCCCCAGCATTTT
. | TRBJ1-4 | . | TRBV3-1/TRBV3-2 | CASRMGTSDLEKLFF | TGTGCCAGCAGAATGGGGACTTCGGACCTTGAAAAACTGTTTTTT
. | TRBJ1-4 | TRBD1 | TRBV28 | CASSFLLGQGVEKLFF | TGTGCCAGCAGTTTCCTCCTCGGACAGGGCGTGGAAAAACTGTTTTTT
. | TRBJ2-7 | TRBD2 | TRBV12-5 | CAKPPVVAGSYEQYF | TGTGCTAAACCCCCGGTGGTAGCGGGATCCTACGAGCAGTACTTC
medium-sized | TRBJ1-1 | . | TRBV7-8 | CASSFGGREEAFF | TGTGCCAGCAGCTTCGGGGGGAGGGAGGAAGCTTTCTTT
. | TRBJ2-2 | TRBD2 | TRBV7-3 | CASSRTRSGRGGELFF | TGTGCCAGCAGCCGAACGCGGAGCGGGAGGGGCGGGGAGCTGTTTTTT
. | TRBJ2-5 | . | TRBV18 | CASSETLQETQYF | TGTGCCAGCTCAGAAACATTACAAGAGACCCAGTACTTC
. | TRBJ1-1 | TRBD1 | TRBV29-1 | CSVPDRMGFNTEAFF | TGCAGCGTTCCGGACAGGATGGGATTCAACACTGAAGCTTTCTTT
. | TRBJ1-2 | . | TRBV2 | CASSEEYTQVYGYTF | TGTGCCAGCAGTGAAGAGTACACCCAAGTCTATGGCTACACCTTC
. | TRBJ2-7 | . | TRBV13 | CASRGGTYEQYF | TGTGCCAGCAGGGGCGGTACCTACGAGCAGTACTTC
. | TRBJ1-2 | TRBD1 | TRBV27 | CASSLTTGRGQRRVYGYTF | TGTGCCAGCAGTTTAACAACGGGAAGGGGACAGCGACGAGTCTATGGCTACACCTTC